Sequencing of this TCR beta chain was carried out in a study of T cell responses to AZD1222 COVID-19 vaccine. The study's findings and limits: Nearly half of spike-specific TCRs reportedly target unmutated variant regions. Vaccine-associated CD4 TCRs spanned spike, dominant at 160-218 and 743-854. Most donors were white British and more were female, and clonal diversity was possibly underestimated. Spike-specific TCR breadth and depth were elevated following two AZD1222 doses.

TCRdb's copy holds only in-frame clones and misses some; the assay was immunoSEQ multiplex PCR. Found here are about 130,000 clones, just under 95% of them singletons; the top ten hold roughly 1.1%. The V gene end was trimmed by 6 bases and the J gene end by 4 bases; junction bases not matched to a gene: 3. This CDR3 contains 13 residues. Germline V gives CDR1 SNHLY, CDR2 FYNNEI. To note about this clone: Its cognate antigen is unknown.

The input for sequencing was peripheral blood, taken 28 days after the second AZD1222 dose. This sequence joins TRBV2 and TRBJ1-5; 7 bases agree with TRBD1. The TCR comes from an adult who received the AZD1222 COVID-19 vaccine. DNA for the CDR3: TGTGCCAGCAGCCAGACAGGGAATCAGCCCCAGCATTTT. It specifies CASSQTGNQPQHF.